These 21 T cell receptor beta chains share one sample of origin, sequenced in a study of shared T cell receptors in the human thymus. The repertoire was sequenced with immunoSEQ multiplex PCR; TCRdb's copy has only in-frame clones and lacks some. The data contain about 380,000 clones, 85% to 95% of them singletons. Sequenced input: thymocytes. These TCRs come from a human donor.

The chain combines TRBV5-5 with TRBJ2-1; 7 nucleotides match TRBD1. Trimming took 0 bases from V and 4 from J; bases not matched to a gene: 4. The CDR3 sequence is 15 residues long. Germline-derived CDR1 and CDR2 are SGHKS and YYEKEE (reference sequence). CDR3 residues: CASSLEGGGYNEQFF. The CDR3 DNA sequence: TGTGCCAGCAGCTTGGAAGGGGGCGGGTACAATGAGCAGTTCTTC.

The rearrangement links TRBV27 to TRBJ2-7; TRBD2 might be the D (7 bases). This CDR3 is 14 amino acids long. Germline CDR1 MNHEY, CDR2 SMNVEV (reference sequence). V was pared by 4 bases and J by 0 bases, with 10 bases between. CDR3 DNA: TGTGCCAGCAGTTGGGCGGGGGCCTCCTACGAGCAGTACTTC. Its translation is CASSWAGASYEQYF.

V and J are TRBV27 and TRBJ2-7; D remains unclear. Trimming removed 7 bases at V and 0 bases at J, with 25 bases between. Per germline, CDR1 MNHEY and CDR2 SMNVEV (reference sequence). The CDR3 runs 18 residues. The CDR3 protein is CASTQRALEPGYSYEQYF. CDR3 nucleotides: TGTGCCAGCACCCAACGGGCCCTGGAACCCGGATACTCCTACGAGCAGTACTTC.

V gene TRBV5-6 combines with J gene TRBJ1-1, with D hard to call. The germline V and J ends were trimmed by 0 bases and 3 bases, with 12 bases remaining between them. This CDR3 contains 15 residues. Germline CDR1 SGHDT, CDR2 YYEEEE. The CDR3 DNA reads TGTGCCAGCAGCTTGGCCGAGGAACATTACACTGAAGCTTTCTTT. Translated, it gives CASSLAEEHYTEAFF.

The J gene is TRBJ2-1, the V gene TRBV4-1; 8 nucleotides match TRBD2. Trimming took 1 base from V and 4 from J; bases not matched to a gene: 3. Germline V gene lookup returns CDR1 MGHRA and CDR2 YSYEKL. The CDR3 spans 15 residues. CDR3 sequence: CASSQVSGSYNEQFF. The DNA of the CDR3 is TGCGCCAGCAGCCAAGTGAGCGGGAGTTACAATGAGCAGTTCTTC.

V is TRBV4-2 and J is TRBJ1-5; TRBD1 aligns across 11 bases. The trim removed 4 bases at V and 0 bases at J, leaving 5 bases unmatched. Germline values: CDR1 LGHNA, CDR2 YNFKEQ. The CDR3 contains 17 residues. The CDR3 protein is CASSLGTGGGSNQPQHF. CDR3 DNA: TGTGCCAGCAGCCTCGGGACAGGGGGGGGTAGCAATCAGCCCCAGCATTTT.

The rearrangement uses TRBV25-1 and TRBJ2-7, with TRBD2 matching 11 bases. CDR1 is MGHDK, CDR2 SYGVNS, per germline. The CDR3 consists of 18 residues. J gave up 1 base and V 7 bases, and 15 bases lay outside the gene matches. The CDR3 sequence is CASTTLGVAGGPSYEQYF. CDR3 nucleotide sequence: TGTGCCAGCACCACACTGGGAGTAGCGGGAGGGCCGTCCTACGAGCAGTACTTC.

In its sample, this clone was seen once. This rearrangement joins TRBV27 to TRBJ2-3; 7 bases line up with TRBD2. The J segment lost 2 bases and the V segment lost 5 bases, leaving 10 bases of the junction unmatched. CDR3 length: 16 residues. Germline CDR1 is MNHEY and CDR2 is SMNVEV (reference sequence). CDR3 DNA: TGTGCCAGCAGTACCCCGGGTAGCGGGTTCACAGATACGCAGTATTTT. It codes for CASSTPGSGFTDTQYF.

The V gene is TRBV5-1, the J gene TRBJ2-7, with TRBD1 identical over 7 bases. The CDR3 totals 14 residues. The ends lost 4 bases at V and 2 bases at J; junction bases unmatched: 6. Germline V lookup: CDR1 SGHRS, CDR2 YFSETQ. The CDR3 region is CASSTGQPTYEQYF. CDR3 nucleotide sequence: TGCGCCAGCAGCACGGGACAGCCCACCTACGAGCAGTACTTC.

The chain employs TRBV6-1 and TRBJ1-5, with D unclear. Trimming removed 2 bases from V and 8 bases from J, with 13 bases in between. This CDR3 is 14 amino acids long. Germline values: CDR1 MNHNS, CDR2 SASEGT. CDR3 DNA sequence: TGTGCCAGCAGTGAACGTGGCAGACTAAAGCCCCAGCATTTT. Protein product: CASSERGRLKPQHF.

This rearrangement joins TRBV6-5 to TRBJ2-7; 7 bases map to TRBD1. Trimming removed 7 bases from V and 2 bases from J; junction bases left unmatched: 8. CDR1 and CDR2 from the germline V gene are MNHEY and SVGAGI. This CDR3 region has 14 residues. CDR3 bases: TGTGCCAGCACTCAACCGGGACAGACCTACGAGCAGTACTTC. The encoded protein is CASTQPGQTYEQYF.

The chain links TRBV28 to TRBJ2-7; maybe TRBD1 (7 bases). Germline V CDR1 and CDR2: MDHEN, SYDVKM. V gave up 6 bases and J gave up 4 bases, with 16 bases separating them. The CDR3 is 14 amino acids. The CDR3: CASRWRAGGYEQYF. The CDR3 bases are TGTGCCAGCAGATGGAGGGCAGGGGGGTACGAGCAGTACTTC.

The genes are TRBV5-4 and TRBJ2-7; possibly TRBD1 or TRBD2 for D (5 bases each). Germline lookup yields CDR1 SGHNT and CDR2 YYREEE (reference sequence). V dropped 0 bases and J dropped 2 bases, with 9 bases sitting between them. CDR3 length: 14 amino acids. The CDR3 loop is CASSLDGAPYEQYF. The CDR3 coding sequence is TGTGCCAGCAGCTTGGACGGGGCCCCCTACGAGCAGTACTTC.

The V and J genes are TRBV27 and TRBJ1-4, with TRBD1 identical over 9 bases. Per germline, CDR1 MNHEY and CDR2 SMNVEV (reference sequence). After removal of 3 bases from V and 6 bases from J, the junction contained 11 bases not matched to a gene. This CDR3 contains 17 residues. This CDR3 is CASSFVRTGAQDEKLFF. DNA for the CDR3: TGTGCCAGCAGTTTCGTTCGGACAGGGGCGCAGGATGAAAAACTGTTTTTT. Full variable domain (missing parts from reference TRBV27 and TRBJ1-4): EAQVTQNPRYLITVTGKKLTVTCSQNMNHEYMSWYRQDPGLGLRQIYYSMNVEVTDKGDVPEGYKVSRKEKRNFPLILESPSPNQTSLYFCASSFVRTGAQDEKLFFGSGTQLSVL.

The V gene is TRBV5-6, the J gene TRBJ1-6, with D unclear. There are 12 residues in the CDR3. Trimming took off 2 bases at V and 7 bases at J, with 4 bases between the two ends. Germline V gene lookup returns CDR1 SGHDT and CDR2 YYEEEE. The CDR3 spells CASSLGNSPLHF. DNA of the CDR3: TGTGCCAGCAGCTTAGGAAATTCACCCCTCCACTTT.

The chain employs TRBV27 and TRBJ2-7; D might be TRBD1 or TRBD2, each matching 7 bases. V gave up 2 bases and J gave up 4 bases, with 12 bases separating them. CDR1 and CDR2 (germline): MNHEY, SMNVEV (reference sequence). The CDR3 loop spans 14 amino acids. The CDR3 DNA reads as TGTGCCAGCAGTTTACTGCAGGGGGGGTACGAGCAGTACTTC. Protein product: CASSLLQGGYEQYF.

The V call is TRBV2, the J call TRBJ1-1, with 12 bases lining up with TRBD1. This CDR3 region has 19 residues. V gave up 1 base and J gave up 1 base; unmatched junction bases: 10. Per germline, CDR1 SNHLY and CDR2 FYNNEI. The DNA for the CDR3 is TGTGCCAGCAGTGAAGTATTCGCCGGGACAGGGGGCCCGAACACTGAAGCTTTCTTT. Residues: CASSEVFAGTGGPNTEAFF. The whole variable domain, filled in from reference TRBV2 and TRBJ1-1, reads EPEVTQTPSHQVTQMGQEVILRCVPISNHLYFYWYRQILGQKVEFLVSFYNNEISEKSEIFDDQFSVERPDGSNFTLKIRSTKLEDSAMYFCASSEVFAGTGGPNTEAFFGQGTRLTVV.

The CDR3 sequence: CASSLVVGEETQYF. As DNA, the CDR3 is TGTGCCAGCAGCTTAGTAGTCGGGGAAGAGACCCAGTACTTC. This chain uses TRBV7-2 with TRBJ2-5, with D possibly being TRBD2 (5 bases). There are 14 residues in the CDR3. V dropped 1 base and J dropped 3 bases, with 9 bases sitting between them. Germline V lookup: CDR1 SGHTA, CDR2 FQGNSA.

This clone has only one observation. The chain couples TRBV28 to TRBJ1-1; 8 bases are shared with TRBD1. V was clipped by 6 bases and J by 7 bases; unmatched bases: 7. The germline V gene has CDR1 MDHEN and CDR2 SYDVKM. There are 13 residues in the CDR3. CDR3 sequence (DNA): TGTGCCAGCAGGGATTTGACAGGGGATGAAGCTTTCTTT. Its protein is CASRDLTGDEAFF.

With regard to this clone: One end of the junction does not line up with germline, which may come from a read error. The chain employs TRBV7-7 and TRBJ2-5; 7 bases fit TRBD2. CDR1 is SSHAT and CDR2 is FNYEAQ in the germline V gene (reference sequence). The CDR3 contains 15 residues. The CDR3 spells CASSSEASGQETQYF. The CDR3 DNA sequence: TGTGCTAGCAGCTCCGAAGCTAGCGGACAAGAGACCCAGTACTTC. Full variable domain (outside the CDR3, taken from reference TRBV7-7 and TRBJ2-5): GAGVSQSPRYKVTKRGQDVTLRCDPISSHATLYWYQQALGQGPEFLTYFNYEAQPDKSGLPSDRFSAERPEGSISTLTIQRTEQRDSAMYRCASSSEASGQETQYFGPGTRLLVL.

This sequence joins TRBV5-5 and TRBJ1-2; tentative D call: TRBD1 (5 bases). The CDR3 extends over 16 amino acids. Looked up from germline, CDR1 is SGHKS and CDR2 is YYEKEE (reference sequence). V lost 1 base to trimming and J lost 2 bases, with 15 bases between them. CDR3 coding DNA: TGTGCCAGCAGCTTGTATTCAGGGTCTACCAACTATGGCTACACCTTC. Translation: CASSLYSGSTNYGYTF.